Each of the 5 T cell receptor beta chains below was sequenced from the same sample in a study of glioma-infiltrating T cells. Amplification of TCR alpha and beta CDR3 regions from RNA used iRepertoire nested multiplex PCR. TCRdb recomputed calls from the multiplex PCR reads with MiXCR, one row per CDR3 protein. The data show around 390,000 distinct CDR3 sequences, roughly 41% seen once. The specimen sequenced was glioma tissue, nonneoplastic brain tissue, or PBMCs (not recorded which). The source of these receptors is a human donor with low-grade glioma or glioblastoma, undergoing nonglioma brain surgery, or in good health (not recorded which).

This clonotype was counted a few times. This sequence joins TRBV6-6 and TRBJ1-5; D gene uncertain. The CDR3 runs 16 residues. Trimming shortened V by 0 bases and J by 2 bases, and 11 bases separated the two germline ends. The V gene's germline CDR1 is MNHNY and CDR2 SVGAGI (reference sequence). CDR3 sequence: CASSYSGVGGNQPQHF. The CDR3, as DNA: TGTGCCAGCAGTTACTCGGGAGTGGGTGGCAATCAGCCCCAGCATTTT.

Only one count was recorded for this clonotype. One base away lies a much larger clone, so this may be a sequencing read error. This rearrangement joins TRBV20-1 to TRBJ1-6; D unclear. CDR3 length equals 13 residues. Germline V gives CDR1 DFQATT, CDR2 SNEGSKA (reference sequence). CDR3 in DNA: TGCATTGCTCTACCCCCCGGGTGGGAACCCCTCCACTTT. Translation: CIALPPGWEPLHF.

In its sample, this clonotype was seen many times. V is TRBV27 and J is TRBJ2-1, with a weak D call TRBD2 (5 bases). Germline V gives CDR1 MNHEY, CDR2 SMNVEV (reference sequence). The CDR3 runs to 14 residues. Trimming left V 7 bases short and J 0 bases short, with 10 bases between. CDR3 in amino acids: CASTRGSSYNEQFF. CDR3 sequence (DNA): TGTGCCAGCACCCGTGGGAGCTCCTACAATGAGCAGTTCTTC.

With respect to this clonotype: At one end, the junction sequence differs from germline, possibly due to a read error. The J gene is TRBJ2-5, the V gene TRBV7-2; D is possibly TRBD1 or TRBD2 (6 bases each). The length of the CDR3 is 17 residues. Germline loops: CDR1 SGHTA, CDR2 FQGNSA. CDR3 sequence reads: CDSSLGIVTGAQETQYF. The CDR3, as DNA: TGTGACAGCAGCTTAGGTATCGTGACGGGGGCCCAAGAGACCCAGTACTTC.

The chain has TRBV20-1 and TRBJ2-1, with a tentative D call TRBD2 (5 bases). V lost 4 bases and J lost 4, with 14 bases in between. CDR3 length: 14 residues. The germline CDR1 and CDR2 sequences are DFQATT and SNEGSKA (reference sequence). The CDR3 nucleotides are TGCAGTGCTATGGACTTCCAGTTTTACAATGAGCAGTTCTTC. The encoded protein is CSAMDFQFYNEQFF.